These 16 T cell receptor beta chains originate from one sample sequenced in a study of T-cell reconstitution after alpha-beta-depleted transplantation in children. This sample's TCRbeta library carried unique molecular identifier barcodes. TCRdb used MiXCR to reprocess the PCR reads, holding one entry per CDR3 protein. Among 450,000 to 500,000 distinct CDR3 sequences listed, 12% were seen once. Specimen: PBMCs from the stem cell graft donor, collected from the stem cell graft. These TCRs come from a human donor who donated a stem cell graft to a child with combined immunodeficiency.

This clonotype has just a few counts. The chain has TRBV7-2 and TRBJ2-1; 7 bases line up with TRBD2. The CDR3 covers 14 residues. From germline, CDR1 is SGHTA and CDR2 FQGNSA. V dropped 1 base and J dropped 9; count of bases not matched to a gene: 6. As DNA, the CDR3 is TGTGCCAGCAGCTTAGTAGGGGAGGGGACTGAGCAGTTCTTC. Translation gives CASSLVGEGTEQFF.

This clonotype was observed at least ten times. The V and J genes are TRBV12-3 or TRBV12-4 and TRBJ2-7; TRBD1 matches at 10 bases. The junction had 4 bases not matched to a gene; V was cut back by 3 bases and J by 5 bases. The CDR3 extends over 14 amino acids. The CDR3 loop reads CASSFGDRGNEQYF. For the CDR3, the DNA is TGTGCCAGCAGTTTCGGGGACAGGGGTAACGAGCAGTACTTC.

This sequence joins TRBV20-1 and TRBJ2-1, with D perhaps matching TRBD1 (6 bases). Trimming pared 0 bases from V and 6 bases from J, leaving 12 bases between. Looked up from germline, CDR1 is DFQATT and CDR2 is SNEGSKA (reference sequence). The CDR3 has 14 residues. The CDR3 region is CSARDAAGANEQFF. In DNA form, the CDR3 reads TGCAGTGCTAGAGACGCGGCAGGGGCCAATGAGCAGTTCTTC.

This clonotype has just a few counts. This chain links TRBV6-1 with TRBJ2-7, with D perhaps matching TRBD1 (6 bases). Trimming took off 4 bases at V and 3 bases at J, with 16 bases between the two ends. This CDR3 contains 15 residues. Germline CDR1 is MNHNS and CDR2 is SASEGT. The CDR3 is CASSGARDNDYEQYF. CDR3 DNA: TGTGCCAGCAGTGGAGCCCGGGACAACGACTACGAGCAGTACTTC.

The chain couples TRBV6-2 or TRBV6-3 to TRBJ2-7; D assignment may be TRBD1 or TRBD2 (5 bases each). The germline gives CDR1 MNHEY, CDR2 SVGEGT. This CDR3 region has 17 residues. Trimming pared 8 bases from V and 3 bases from J, leaving 26 bases between. The CDR3 sequence: CASHPLAGTGGFYEQYF. In nucleotides, the CDR3 is TGTGCCAGCCACCCTCTAGCTGGCACAGGTGGATTCTACGAGCAGTACTTC.

In this sample, this clonotype turned up a few times. The chain's CDR3 is CSARDGLADVYNEQFF. The DNA for the CDR3 is TGCAGTGCTAGAGACGGACTAGCAGACGTCTACAATGAGCAGTTCTTC. The rearrangement links TRBV20-1 to TRBJ2-1; 8 bases are a match to TRBD2. Germline V CDR1 and CDR2: DFQATT, SNEGSKA (reference sequence). The length of the CDR3 is 16 residues. V shed 0 bases, J shed 3 bases, and the junction held 7 bases outside the gene matches.

This clonotype was seen at least ten times. The chain has TRBV29-1 and TRBJ2-6; possible D gene TRBD1, 6 bases. Germline CDR1 SQVTM, CDR2 ANQGSEA. CDR3 length equals 15 residues. The V end lost 0 bases, the J end lost 4 bases, and 10 bases lay between the germline ends. The CDR3 reads CSVEEQGPGANVLTF. The CDR3 DNA reads as TGCAGCGTTGAAGAACAGGGCCCCGGGGCCAACGTCCTGACTTTC. Combining the CDR3 with reference TRBV29-1 and TRBJ2-6 gives the whole variable domain SAVISQKPSRDICQRGTSLTIQCQVDSQVTMMFWYRQQPGQSLTLIATANQGSEATYESGFVIDKFPISRPNLTFSTLTVSNMSPEDSSIYLCSVEEQGPGANVLTFGAGSRLTVL.

This clonotype appeared a few times. The chain employs TRBV21-1 and TRBJ1-3. TRBV21-1 is classified as a pseudogene. This CDR3 is built from 14 residues. The DNA of the CDR3 is TGTGCCAGCAGCAAGGGAGGATCTGGAAACACCATATATTTT. Amino acids: CASSKGGSGNTIYF.

Many counts were recorded for this clonotype. The junction does not match germline at one end; this may be a read error. The J gene is TRBJ2-2, the V gene TRBV4-3, with a possible D match to TRBD2 (6 bases). CDR3 length: 15 amino acids. CDR1 is LGHNA, CDR2 YSLEER, per germline. Here the CDR3 DNA reads TGCGCCAGCAGCCAAAACGGGGAGGCCACCGAGGAGCTGTTTTTT. Translation: CASSQNGEATEELFF.

This clonotype was observed a handful of times. This chain links TRBV6-5 with TRBJ2-7; D may be TRBD1 (6 bases). The CDR3 extends over 16 amino acids. Germline-derived CDR1 and CDR2 are MNHEY and SVGAGI. The V and J ends lost 0 bases and 4 bases respectively, with 16 bases between them. CDR3 in DNA: TGTGCCAGCAGTTACTCCAGTCTGGGGGCCGGGTACGAGCAGTACTTC. This gives the protein CASSYSSLGAGYEQYF.

The genes are TRBV7-9 and TRBJ2-7; 7 nucleotides align to TRBD1. CDR3 size: 15 residues. The J segment lost 2 bases and the V segment lost 2 bases, leaving 6 bases of the junction unmatched. Per germline, CDR1 SEHNR and CDR2 FQNEAQ (reference sequence). Written as DNA, the CDR3 is TGTGCCAGCAGCTTAAGTACAGGGGCAACCTACGAGCAGTACTTC. It encodes CASSLSTGATYEQYF.

The chain couples TRBV12-3 or TRBV12-4 to TRBJ2-7; a weak D match, TRBD2 (5 bases). The V end was cut by 2 bases, the J end by 6 bases, with 14 bases between. CDR3 length: 14 residues. The CDR3 here is CASSLMPGFSEQYF. CDR3 bases: TGTGCCAGCAGTTTAATGCCGGGGTTCAGCGAGCAGTACTTC.

This clonotype was observed a handful of times. V usage is TRBV12-3 or TRBV12-4 and J usage is TRBJ2-7; a weak D match, TRBD2 (5 bases). The V gene lost 6 bases and the J gene lost 3 bases, with 15 bases spanning the gap. The CDR3 consists of 14 residues. CDR3 in DNA: TGTGCCAGCAGCCCCCTTCGAGGGAACTACGAGCAGTACTTC. Translating it yields CASSPLRGNYEQYF.

This clonotype was detected only a few times. V usage is TRBV12-3 or TRBV12-4 and J usage is TRBJ2-3; TRBD2 aligns across 8 bases. The trim removed 0 bases at V and 5 bases at J, leaving 13 bases unmatched. This CDR3 contains 18 residues. The CDR3 reads CASSLALGLAGTGDTQYF. The CDR3, as DNA: TGTGCCAGCAGTTTAGCGCTGGGCCTAGCGGGCACGGGAGATACGCAGTATTTT.

This rearrangement joins TRBV5-1 to TRBJ1-2; tentatively, D is TRBD1 (5 bases). Trimming removed 0 bases from V and 4 bases from J, with 10 bases in between. The CDR3 is 14 residues long. Germline assignment: CDR1 SGHRS and CDR2 YFSETQ. The CDR3, as DNA: TGCGCCAGCAGCTTGGATGTGGGGGGCTATGGCTACACCTTC. The encoded protein is CASSLDVGGYGYTF.

There are many counts of this clonotype. The chain joins TRBV5-6 to TRBJ2-5, with 9 bases matching TRBD1. After removal of 0 bases from V and 2 bases from J, the junction contained 2 bases not matched to a gene. In germline, CDR1 is SGHDT, CDR2 YYEEEE. The length of the CDR3 is 15 residues. Here the CDR3 DNA reads TGTGCCAGCAGCTTGGCAGGACAGGGGCAAGAGACCCAGTACTTC. Protein product: CASSLAGQGQETQYF.